These 20 T cell receptor beta chains share one sample of origin, sequenced in a study of T cell changes during pregnancy in multiple sclerosis. Libraries were prepared by immunoSEQ multiplex PCR; TCRdb keeps only in-frame clonotypes and omits some of them. Altogether about 24,000 clones are present, around nine tenths being singletons, with the ten largest covering around 0.97%. Source: CD4+ T cells from peripheral blood mononuclear cells, taken in the second trimester of pregnancy. All receptors come from a female donor in good health, enrolled as a control in a pregnancy study.

The genes are TRBV27 and TRBJ2-7, with TRBD1 matching 7 bases. The V gene end was trimmed by 7 bases and the J gene end by 6 bases; junction bases not matched to a gene: 9. Germline assignment: CDR1 MNHEY and CDR2 SMNVEV (reference sequence). The CDR3 is made up of 13 amino acids. CDR3 loop: CASNTGDTGEQYF. DNA for the CDR3: TGTGCCAGCAACACAGGGGACACTGGCGAGCAGTACTTC.

The V call is TRBV27, the J call TRBJ1-5; D gene uncertain. V lost 5 bases, J lost 4 bases, and 21 bases lay in between. CDR3 length: 17 amino acids. Germline values: CDR1 MNHEY, CDR2 SMNVEV (reference sequence). CDR3 region: CASSPKPPGRSNQPQHF. DNA of the CDR3: TGTGCCAGCAGTCCCAAGCCTCCAGGCAGGTCGAATCAGCCCCAGCATTTT.

This sequence joins TRBV5-5 and TRBJ2-7, with TRBD2 matching over 9 bases. The CDR3 runs 15 residues. Germline-derived CDR1 and CDR2 are SGHKS and YYEKEE (reference sequence). Trimming removed 4 bases from V and 2 bases from J; junction bases left unmatched: 7. The CDR3 is CASSPVTSGTYEQYF. The CDR3 nucleotides read TGTGCCAGCAGCCCTGTGACTAGCGGAACCTACGAGCAGTACTTC.

The V call is TRBV5-3, the J call TRBJ1-3; D gene ambiguous. TRBV5-3 is filed as an ORF, its function uncertain. The CDR3 length is 16 residues. V was cut by 0 bases and J by 4 bases, with 14 bases left in between. The CDR3 loop is CARSLASMRPGNTIYF. CDR3 nucleotides: TGTGCCAGAAGCTTGGCCTCAATGAGGCCGGGAAACACCATATATTTT.

The chain's CDR3 is CARSYCLGKGTGELFF. Here the CDR3 DNA reads TGTGCCAGAAGTTATTGTCTAGGGAAGGGGACCGGGGAGCTGTTTTTT. The chain combines TRBV5-3 with TRBJ2-2; weak D call: TRBD1 (5 bases). TRBV5-3 is labeled an ORF, and its function is uncertain. The CDR3 totals 16 residues. Trimming left V 5 bases short and J 5 bases short, with 19 bases between.

The rearrangement uses TRBV7-8 and TRBJ2-7; TRBD2 agrees at 9 bases. CDR3 length: 14 residues. Germline lookup yields CDR1 SGHVS and CDR2 FQNEAQ. V lost 5 bases, J lost 3 bases, and 5 bases stayed unmatched. This CDR3 reads CASSPRSGSYEQYF. CDR3 nucleotide sequence: TGTGCCAGCAGCCCCCGTAGCGGGAGCTACGAGCAGTACTTC.

The gene calls are TRBV7-2 and TRBJ2-7; 8 bases map to TRBD1. V shed 5 bases and J 6 bases; nucleotides not matched to a gene: 15. This CDR3 contains 16 residues. Germline lookup yields CDR1 SGHTA and CDR2 FQGNSA. The CDR3 loop reads CASSPYRDRIGLEQYF. CDR3 bases: TGTGCCAGCAGCCCCTACCGGGACAGGATAGGTCTCGAGCAGTACTTC.

The chain employs TRBV10-3 and TRBJ1-2; possibly TRBD1 for D (5 bases). Trimming cost V 2 bases and J 5 bases, with 15 bases left between them. This CDR3 is 15 amino acids long. Germline CDR1 ENHRY, CDR2 SYGVKD. The DNA of the CDR3 is TGTGCCATCAGTGAGGAAGGGGTCGCTATGTATGGCTACACCTTC. It is translated as CAISEEGVAMYGYTF.

The CDR3 protein is CASSLGAPRHNEQFF. DNA of the CDR3: TGCGCCAGCAGCTTGGGGGCCCCAAGGCACAATGAGCAGTTCTTC. The chain combines TRBV5-1 with TRBJ2-1; D remains unclear. This CDR3 region has 15 residues. V dropped 0 bases and J dropped 5 bases, with 12 bases sitting between them. Germline V gives CDR1 SGHRS, CDR2 YFSETQ. Based on the CDR3 plus reference TRBV5-1 and TRBJ2-1, the full variable domain is KAGVTQTPRYLIKTRGQQVTLSCSPISGHRSVSWYQQTPGQGLQFLFEYFSETQRNKGNFPGRFSGRQFSNSRSEMNVSTLELGDSALYLCASSLGAPRHNEQFFGPGTRLTVL.

The count of this clone is one. This rearrangement joins TRBV28 to TRBJ1-1, with a weak D call TRBD1 (5 bases). CDR1 and CDR2 (germline): MDHEN, SYDVKM. The V end was cut by 7 bases, the J end by 3 bases, with 12 bases between. This CDR3 has 13 amino acids. CDR3 loop: CASTPWGDTEAFF. Here the CDR3 DNA reads TGTGCCAGCACCCCTTGGGGGGACACTGAAGCTTTCTTT. Supplemented by reference TRBV28 and TRBJ1-1, the full variable domain reads DVKVTQSSRYLVKRTGEKVFLECVQDMDHENMFWYRQDPGLGLRLIYFSYDVKMKEKGDIPEGYSVSREKKERFSLILESASTNQTSMYLCASTPWGDTEAFFGQGTRLTVV.

The V call is TRBV5-6, the J call TRBJ2-5, with 7 bases that match TRBD2. CDR1 SGHDT and CDR2 YYEEEE come from the germline V gene. There are 16 residues in the CDR3. V was pared by 0 bases and J by 5 bases, with 10 bases of the junction left unmatched. This chain's CDR3 is CASSLAGSGMGETQYF. As DNA, the CDR3 is TGTGCCAGCAGCTTGGCCGGGAGCGGGATGGGGGAGACCCAGTACTTC.

The chain combines TRBV5-1 with TRBJ2-2; possible D gene TRBD2, 6 bases. V lost 4 bases to trimming and J lost 3 bases, with 16 bases between them. The CDR3 loop spans 16 amino acids. The germline gives CDR1 SGHRS, CDR2 YFSETQ. CDR3 sequence: CASSPQGSGDTGELFF. As DNA, the CDR3 is TGCGCCAGCAGCCCCCAGGGTAGCGGAGACACCGGGGAGCTGTTTTTT.

The V call is TRBV19, the J call TRBJ2-3; 9 nucleotides agree with TRBD1. Germline V gene data show CDR1 as LNHDA and CDR2 as SQIVND (reference sequence). This CDR3 is 15 amino acids long. V lost 2 bases to trimming and J lost 6 bases; unmatched junction nucleotides: 6. The CDR3 nucleotides read TGTGCCAGTAGTATAAAAACAGGGGGCGCGGATACGCAGTATTTT. It codes for CASSIKTGGADTQYF.

The chain has TRBV19 and TRBJ1-2; no clear D. Trimming left V 4 bases short and J 6 bases short, with 21 bases between. The CDR3 is made up of 16 amino acids. CDR1 and CDR2 (germline): LNHDA, SQIVND (reference sequence). CDR3 loop: CASSTPRGPGLHGYTF. CDR3 in DNA: TGTGCCAGTAGTACGCCTCGAGGGCCGGGTTTACATGGCTACACCTTC. Full variable domain (rest looked up from reference TRBV19 and TRBJ1-2): DGGITQSPKYLFRKEGQNVTLSCEQNLNHDAMYWYRQDPGQGLRLIYYSQIVNDFQKGDIAEGYSVSREKKESFPLTVTSAQKNPTAFYLCASSTPRGPGLHGYTFGSGTRLTVV.

The chain's CDR3 is CASSLTGYYEQYF. In nucleotides, the CDR3 is TGTGCCAGCAGTCTCACAGGCTACTACGAGCAGTACTTC. The chain has TRBV6-5 and TRBJ2-7, with a possible D match to TRBD1 (5 bases). CDR3 length: 13 residues. The V and J ends lost 5 bases and 3 bases respectively, with 11 bases between them. Germline lookup yields CDR1 MNHEY and CDR2 SVGAGI.

The chain joins TRBV19 to TRBJ2-5; a weak D match, TRBD2 (6 bases). The CDR3 contains 12 residues. Trimming left V 9 bases short and J 0 bases short, with 8 bases between. CDR1 and CDR2 from the germline V gene are LNHDA and SQIVND (reference sequence). The CDR3 nucleotides read TGTGCCAGCGCTAGCGACCAAGAGACCCAGTACTTC. Translating gives CASASDQETQYF.

CDR3 region: CAWRQAGGPGTDTQYF. The CDR3 nucleotides are TGTGCCTGGAGGCAAGCGGGAGGGCCGGGGACAGATACGCAGTATTTT. This chain uses TRBV30 with TRBJ2-3, with TRBD2 matching over 10 bases. Trimming cost V 3 bases and J 3 bases; bases outside gene matches: 9. The CDR3 spans 16 residues. The germline V gene encodes CDR1 GTSNPN and CDR2 SVGIG (reference sequence).

This chain uses TRBV11-1 with TRBJ2-5, with 9 bases aligning to TRBD2. This CDR3 region has 18 residues. Germline assignment: CDR1 SGHAT and CDR2 FQDESV (reference sequence). The J segment lost 1 base and the V segment lost 3 bases, leaving 12 bases of the junction unmatched. The CDR3 loop is CASSFGIKAGGSQETQYF. The CDR3 DNA reads TGTGCCAGCAGCTTCGGGATTAAAGCGGGGGGCAGCCAAGAGACCCAGTACTTC.

The chain links TRBV5-1 to TRBJ2-7; D not resolved. The CDR3 contains 15 residues. CDR1 is SGHRS, CDR2 YFSETQ, per germline. Trimming cost V 4 bases and J 0 bases, with 14 bases left between them. The CDR3 DNA sequence: TGCGCCAGCAGCACCCTCGACACCTCCTCCTACGAGCAGTACTTC. Its translation: CASSTLDTSSYEQYF.

The chain links TRBV10-1 to TRBJ2-3; D might be TRBD2 (7 bases). This CDR3 comprises 18 residues. The V end lost 3 bases, the J end lost 2 bases, and 21 bases lay between the germline ends. Germline loops: CDR1 WNHNN, CDR2 SYGVQD (reference sequence). The CDR3 region has the DNA TGCGCCAGCAGTGATATGGTTCGGGGGGCTGGCCCCACAGATACGCAGTATTTT. This encodes CASSDMVRGAGPTDTQYF.